Shown below are 18 T cell receptor beta chains from a single sample sequenced in a study of T cell changes during pregnancy in multiple sclerosis. Here immunoSEQ multiplex PCR was the method, and the copy in TCRdb shows in-frame clones only, minus some. Among tens of thousands of clones listed, 94% were seen once. The specimen comprised CD4+ T cells from peripheral blood mononuclear cells, sampled after pregnancy. The origin of the receptors is a female donor with multiple sclerosis, enrolled in a pregnancy study.

The chain employs TRBV5-1 and TRBJ2-5; D gene unclear. This CDR3 is 14 amino acids long. V was trimmed by 0 bases and J by 0 bases, leaving 6 bases between them. Germline V gene lookup returns CDR1 SGHRS and CDR2 YFSETQ. The CDR3 region is CASSLGHNQETQYF. DNA for the CDR3: TGCGCCAGCAGCTTGGGGCACAACCAAGAGACCCAGTACTTC.

The chain links TRBV28 to TRBJ1-2; unclear D gene. Trimming stripped 3 bases from V and 3 bases from J, with 5 bases between. CDR1 is MDHEN, CDR2 SYDVKM, per germline. The CDR3 consists of 12 residues. Written as DNA, the CDR3 is TGTGCCAGCAGTTTCCAGGACTATGGCTACACCTTC. Its translation is CASSFQDYGYTF.

V gene TRBV9 combines with J gene TRBJ2-3; a possible D gene is TRBD2 (5 bases). Germline V CDR1 and CDR2: SGDLS, YYNGEE. The CDR3 loop spans 15 amino acids. The ends were cut back, 3 bases at V and 0 bases at J, with 11 bases in the middle. In DNA form, the CDR3 reads TGTGCCAGCAGCGCCGCCGGGATGAGCACAGATACGCAGTATTTT. This gives the protein CASSAAGMSTDTQYF.

The chain recombines TRBV11-3 with TRBJ2-3, with 7 bases matching TRBD2. Germline CDR1 is SGHNT and CDR2 is YENEEA. V gave up 3 bases and J gave up 6 bases; unmatched junction bases: 9. The CDR3 runs to 15 residues. In nucleotides, the CDR3 is TGTGCCAGCAGCTTGGGGGGAGGGTGGAGGGATACGCAGTATTTT. Translating it yields CASSLGGGWRDTQYF. The complete variable domain, with remaining parts taken from reference TRBV11-3 and TRBJ2-3, reads EAGVVQSPRYKIIEKKQPVAFWCNPISGHNTLYWYLQNLGQGPELLIRYENEEAVDDSQLPKDRFSAERLKGVDSTLKIQPAELGDSAVYLCASSLGGGWRDTQYFGPGTRLTVL.

The gene calls are TRBV5-1 and TRBJ1-2, with 9 bases matching TRBD1. The J segment lost 8 bases and the V segment lost 3 bases, leaving 14 bases of the junction unmatched. Looked up from germline, CDR1 is SGHRS and CDR2 is YFSETQ. The CDR3 contains 16 residues. CDR3: CASSSLETGGLRGYTF. CDR3 coding DNA: TGCGCCAGCAGCTCTCTCGAGACAGGGGGATTGAGAGGCTACACCTTC.

V usage is TRBV28 and J usage is TRBJ1-2, with D possibly TRBD1 on 6 matching bases. The CDR3 extends over 12 amino acids. Per germline, CDR1 MDHEN and CDR2 SYDVKM. V was trimmed by 2 bases and J by 10 bases, leaving 11 bases between them. The CDR3 region has the DNA TGTGCCAGCAGTTTAAGGGCAGGGGTCTACACCTTC. As protein: CASSLRAGVYTF.

The chain employs TRBV30 and TRBJ1-5; no clear D. V lost 1 base and J lost 5, with 9 bases in between. The germline V gene has CDR1 GTSNPN and CDR2 SVGIG (reference sequence). The CDR3 totals 13 residues. CDR3 DNA: TGTGCCTGGAGTGGGCAGGCCGATCAGCCCCAGCATTTT. The encoded protein is CAWSGQADQPQHF.

The chain couples TRBV28 to TRBJ2-5; 8 bases line up with TRBD2. The CDR3 spans 16 residues. CDR1 MDHEN and CDR2 SYDVKM come from the germline V gene. V was clipped by 3 bases and J by 1 base; unmatched bases: 7. This CDR3 reads CASSFFAGGLQETQYF. The CDR3 region has the DNA TGTGCCAGCAGTTTTTTTGCGGGAGGACTCCAAGAGACCCAGTACTTC.

The rearrangement links TRBV5-4 to TRBJ2-7; 7 bases are shared with TRBD2. The V segment lost 1 base and the J segment 1 base; nucleotides outside the gene matches: 2. The CDR3 extends over 14 amino acids. Germline CDR1 reads SGHNT; CDR2 reads YYREEE (reference sequence). CDR3 amino acids: CASSLMGGSYEQYF. The CDR3 coding sequence is TGTGCCAGCAGCTTGATGGGGGGGTCCTACGAGCAGTACTTC.

V usage is TRBV25-1 and J usage is TRBJ2-5, with 8 bases fitting TRBD2. V lost 5 bases and J lost 5; bases outside the gene matches: 13. CDR3 size: 16 residues. From germline, CDR1 is MGHDK and CDR2 SYGVNS. CDR3 in DNA: TGTGCCAGCAGTCCAGGACTAGCACGAGGGCGGGAGACCCAGTACTTC. It is translated as CASSPGLARGRETQYF.

The rearrangement joins TRBV28 to TRBJ2-7; no definite D call. CDR1 and CDR2 (germline): MDHEN, SYDVKM. The CDR3 runs 12 residues. The germline V and J ends were trimmed by 3 bases and 5 bases, with 8 bases remaining between them. CDR3 loop: CASSFQFDEQYF. The CDR3 region has the DNA TGTGCCAGCAGTTTTCAGTTCGACGAGCAGTACTTC.

The chain links TRBV28 to TRBJ1-5; the D gene is possibly TRBD1 (6 bases). The CDR3 consists of 15 residues. Germline values: CDR1 MDHEN, CDR2 SYDVKM. The ends were cut back, 7 bases at V and 4 bases at J, with 17 bases in the middle. The CDR3 loop reads CASNRHGGSNQPQHF. CDR3 DNA: TGTGCCAGCAATCGACATGGGGGCTCGAATCAGCCCCAGCATTTT.

CDR3 sequence reads: CASSLWSSGRTEQFF. In DNA, the CDR3 is TGTGCCAGCAGCTTATGGTCTAGCGGGAGGACTGAGCAGTTCTTC. This chain joins TRBV7-9 and TRBJ2-1, with 11 bases that match TRBD2. Germline V gene lookup returns CDR1 SEHNR and CDR2 FQNEAQ (reference sequence). This CDR3 is 15 amino acids long. V shed 2 bases and J 9 bases; nucleotides not matched to a gene: 6.

This clone has only one observation. The V and J genes are TRBV5-6 and TRBJ2-2; no firm D call. Germline assignment: CDR1 SGHDT and CDR2 YYEEEE. The ends were cut back, 3 bases at V and 0 bases at J, with 15 bases in the middle. This CDR3 spans 17 amino acids. CDR3 residues: CASSSLRRTPNTGELFF. In nucleotides, the CDR3 is TGTGCCAGCAGCTCCCTTCGTCGTACACCGAACACCGGGGAGCTGTTTTTT.

V and J are TRBV7-2 and TRBJ2-3, with D uncertain. The CDR3 runs 15 residues. The ends were cut back, 6 bases at V and 3 bases at J, with 16 bases in the middle. In germline, CDR1 is SGHTA, CDR2 FQGNSA. CDR3: CASSINIPVTDTQYF. CDR3 coding DNA: TGTGCCAGCAGTATAAATATCCCCGTTACAGATACGCAGTATTTT.

The chain combines TRBV7-2 with TRBJ2-5; TRBD1 is a possible D gene (5 bases). The CDR3 has 15 amino acids. CDR1 is SGHTA and CDR2 is FQGNSA in the germline V gene. V was shortened by 6 bases and J by 1 base, with 15 bases between the two germline ends. The chain's CDR3 is CASRTGREIQETQYF. The CDR3 DNA reads as TGTGCCAGCAGGACGGGCAGGGAAATCCAAGAGACCCAGTACTTC.

The chain uses TRBV5-5 and TRBJ2-7; weak D call: TRBD2 (6 bases). Trimming took 0 bases from V and 7 from J, leaving 14 bases between them. Per germline, CDR1 SGHKS and CDR2 YYEKEE (reference sequence). CDR3 size: 14 residues. The CDR3 DNA is TGTGCCAGCAGCTTGGTGGAGGGGCTGGGGGAGCAGTACTTC. Protein product: CASSLVEGLGEQYF.

This clone was found a few times. This sequence joins TRBV14 and TRBJ2-7; 11 bases are shared with TRBD2. This CDR3 region has 19 residues. Germline CDR1 SGHDN, CDR2 FVKESK. J was trimmed by 3 bases and V by 1 base; bases with no gene match: 14. Here the CDR3 reads CASSQAIFGTSGRIYEQYF. Written as DNA, the CDR3 is TGTGCCAGCAGCCAAGCTATCTTTGGGACTAGCGGAAGAATCTACGAGCAGTACTTC.